A single sample gave rise to the 7 T cell receptor beta chains below, sequenced in a study of cytomegalovirus exposure and HLA in healthy donors. PCR amplification relied on 60 Vbeta primers (plus 13 Jbeta primers). Clones were sequenced by immunoSEQ multiplex PCR, and TCRdb holds only the in-frame ones, with some missing. The sample records approximately 190,000 clones, 70% to 85% being singletons. Sequenced: PBMCs. The receptors shown here come from a boy younger than 10 in good health and CMV-seronegative.

J is TRBJ2-7 and V is TRBV19; tentatively, D is TRBD1 (6 bases). The CDR3 is 12 residues long. Trimming took off 2 bases at V and 4 bases at J, with 6 bases between the two ends. CDR1 and CDR2 (germline): LNHDA, SQIVND (reference sequence). As DNA, the CDR3 is TGTGCCAGTAGTATACAGGGGTACGAGCAGTACTTC. Residues: CASSIQGYEQYF.

This clone was observed a few times. The V call is TRBV5-1, the J call TRBJ1-1; no reliable D call. In germline, CDR1 is SGHRS, CDR2 YFSETQ. There are 13 residues in the CDR3. V shed 2 bases and J shed 1 base, with 6 bases lying between them. The CDR3 loop reads CASSFRGNTEAFF. The DNA for the CDR3 is TGCGCCAGCAGCTTTCGGGGGAACACTGAAGCTTTCTTT.

The chain uses TRBV19 and TRBJ1-2; D remains unclear. In germline, CDR1 is LNHDA, CDR2 SQIVND (reference sequence). With 5 bases removed from V and 11 bases from J, the gap between germline ends came to 21 bases. The CDR3 consists of 14 residues. In nucleotides, the CDR3 is TGTGCCAGTAGTTTACAGCCGAGCGGACTATGGTACACCTTC. It codes for CASSLQPSGLWYTF.

This chain joins TRBV7-2 and TRBJ1-2, with TRBD1 identical over 8 bases. This CDR3 has 14 residues. The V and J ends lost 4 bases and 5 bases, in that order; junction bases with no gene match: 6. From germline, CDR1 is SGHTA and CDR2 FQGNSA. The DNA for the CDR3 is TGTGCCAGCAGCTCAACAGGGGGGGGGTATGGCTACACCTTC. This sequence encodes CASSSTGGGYGYTF.

In its sample, this clone was seen a few times. This sequence joins TRBV2 and TRBJ2-5; TRBD1 might be the D (5 bases). Germline V CDR1 and CDR2: SNHLY, FYNNEI. This CDR3 region has 14 residues. Trimming left V 7 bases short and J 7 bases short, with 19 bases between. The CDR3 here is CASNERDRAWTQYF. The CDR3 DNA reads as TGTGCCAGCAACGAGAGAGACAGAGCCTGGACCCAGTACTTC.

This sequence joins TRBV4-3 and TRBJ2-5; D may be TRBD1 (5 bases). From germline, CDR1 is LGHNA and CDR2 YSLEER. V was cut by 1 base and J by 5 bases, with 14 bases left in between. The CDR3 contains 15 residues. The CDR3 sequence: CASSQGAGSGETQYF. CDR3 sequence (DNA): TGCGCCAGCAGCCAAGGGGCAGGGTCCGGGGAGACCCAGTACTTC.

The chain joins TRBV6-5 to TRBJ1-1; D is uncertain. Between the trimmed V and J ends, which lost 11 bases and 4 bases, there was a span of 14 bases. Germline V gives CDR1 MNHEY, CDR2 SVGAGI. The CDR3 covers 12 residues. CDR3 bases: TGTGCCGTATCCGGGGAGTTCACTGAAGCTTTCTTT. This gives the protein CAVSGEFTEAFF.